This passage covers 11 T cell receptor beta chains from one sample sequenced in a study of T cell responses to AZD1222 COVID-19 vaccine. The assay was immunoSEQ multiplex PCR, and TCRdb's table has in-frame clones only and misses some. The sample includes approximately 92,000 clones, about 90% of them seen just once. Sequenced material: peripheral blood, taken on day 0 of AZD1222 vaccination. Receptor source: an adult in good health.

The chain recombines TRBV7-3 with TRBJ2-7, with D possibly being TRBD2 (5 bases). Germline loops: CDR1 SGHTA, CDR2 FQGTGA. The CDR3 is 13 amino acids. V was pared by 5 bases and J by 6 bases, with 14 bases between. This CDR3 reads CASSPAQSGEQYF. The CDR3 nucleotides are TGTGCCAGCAGCCCCGCACAGAGCGGCGAGCAGTACTTC.

This chain connects TRBV21-1 to TRBJ1-6. TRBV21-1 is a recognized pseudogene. This CDR3 has 16 amino acids. The CDR3 is CASTVGLHLGNSPLHF. In DNA, the CDR3 is TGTGCCAGCACCGTGGGTCTCCACCTCGGTAATTCACCCCTCCACTTT.

The V and J genes are TRBV29-1 and TRBJ1-2; TRBD1 matches at 8 bases. Germline trimming cut 5 bases from V and 4 bases from J; bases unmatched to any gene: 3. The CDR3 spans 12 residues. Germline V gene data show CDR1 as SQVTM and CDR2 as ANQGSEA. CDR3 amino acids: CSVSGTGYGYTF. Written as DNA, the CDR3 is TGCAGCGTTTCTGGGACAGGCTATGGCTACACCTTC. The full variable domain, in which reference TRBV29-1 and TRBJ1-2 provide the parts outside the CDR3, is SAVISQKPSRDICQRGTSLTIQCQVDSQVTMMFWYRQQPGQSLTLIATANQGSEATYESGFVIDKFPISRPNLTFSTLTVSNMSPEDSSIYLCSVSGTGYGYTFGSGTRLTVV.

The chain joins TRBV7-9 to TRBJ1-2; no clear D gene. V was clipped by 1 base and J by 7 bases, with 7 bases between them. Germline V CDR1 and CDR2: SEHNR, FQNEAQ (reference sequence). There are 12 residues in the CDR3. The CDR3 DNA follows: TGTGCCAGCAGCTTAGGCCGGGGTGGCTACACCTTC. Amino acid sequence: CASSLGRGGYTF.

The CDR3 protein is CASSFAQDNEQFF. DNA of the CDR3: TGTGCCAGCAGCTTTGCACAGGACAATGAGCAGTTCTTC. The J gene is TRBJ2-1, the V gene TRBV13, with D maybe TRBD1 (5 bases). The CDR3 has 13 amino acids. V lost 3 bases, J lost 5 bases, and 8 bases lay in between. Looked up from germline, CDR1 is PRHDT and CDR2 is FYEKMQ (reference sequence).

CDR3 nucleotide sequence: TGTGCCTGGAGTGTCCGAAATGAGCAGTTCTTC. Translation: CAWSVRNEQFF. The genes are TRBV30 and TRBJ2-1; unclear D gene. Trimming took off 0 bases at V and 7 bases at J, with 4 bases between the two ends. The CDR3 loop spans 11 amino acids. Germline CDR1 GTSNPN, CDR2 SVGIG (reference sequence).

The chain combines TRBV27 with TRBJ1-3, with D hard to call. This CDR3 comprises 13 residues. Germline values: CDR1 MNHEY, CDR2 SMNVEV (reference sequence). The V end was cut by 6 bases, the J end by 4 bases, with 10 bases between. CDR3 bases: TGTGCCAGCAGGGAGACTTTGGGAAACACCATATATTTT. Amino acid sequence: CASRETLGNTIYF.

This chain uses TRBV7-3 with TRBJ2-1, with 13 nucleotides matching TRBD2. This CDR3 comprises 17 residues. Germline V gene lookup returns CDR1 SGHTA and CDR2 FQGTGA. The junction had 10 bases not matched to a gene; V was cut back by 2 bases and J by 9 bases. The CDR3 is CASSLSSGLAGVSEQFF. The CDR3 DNA reads TGTGCCAGCAGCTTATCCTCCGGACTAGCGGGAGTTAGTGAGCAGTTCTTC. The full variable domain, with the rest looked up from reference TRBV7-3 and TRBJ2-1, is GAGVSQTPSNKVTEKGKYVELRCDPISGHTALYWYRQSLGQGPEFLIYFQGTGAADDSGLPNDRFFAVRPEGSVSTLKIQRTERGDSAVYLCASSLSSGLAGVSEQFFGPGTRLTVL.

This chain connects TRBV4-2 to TRBJ2-1, with TRBD2 matching over 10 bases. CDR1 and CDR2 (germline): LGHNA, YNFKEQ. With V trimmed by 0 bases and J by 0 bases, 2 bases remained unmatched. This CDR3 has 17 amino acids. CDR3 in amino acids: CASSQEPSGSSYNEQFF. The CDR3, as DNA: TGTGCCAGCAGCCAAGAGCCTAGCGGGAGCTCCTACAATGAGCAGTTCTTC.

This chain connects TRBV11-2 to TRBJ1-2; 9 bases match TRBD1. CDR1 is SGHAT, CDR2 FQNNGV, per germline. With V trimmed by 3 bases and J by 6 bases, 5 bases remained unmatched. The CDR3 has 14 amino acids. The CDR3 DNA reads TGTGCCAGCAGCTTCACAGGGGGCTACAATGGCTACACCTTC. It specifies CASSFTGGYNGYTF.

The V and J genes are TRBV2 and TRBJ1-2; 7 bases align to TRBD1. J lost 4 bases, V lost 3 bases, and 11 bases had no gene match. There are 16 residues in the CDR3. From germline, CDR1 is SNHLY and CDR2 FYNNEI. CDR3 residues: CASSDSDRPHLYGYTF. The CDR3 bases are TGTGCCAGCAGTGACTCGGACAGGCCACATCTCTATGGCTACACCTTC. Looking up the rest from reference TRBV2 and TRBJ1-2 gives the full variable domain: EPEVTQTPSHQVTQMGQEVILRCVPISNHLYFYWYRQILGQKVEFLVSFYNNEISEKSEIFDDQFSVERPDGSNFTLKIRSTKLEDSAMYFCASSDSDRPHLYGYTFGSGTRLTVV.